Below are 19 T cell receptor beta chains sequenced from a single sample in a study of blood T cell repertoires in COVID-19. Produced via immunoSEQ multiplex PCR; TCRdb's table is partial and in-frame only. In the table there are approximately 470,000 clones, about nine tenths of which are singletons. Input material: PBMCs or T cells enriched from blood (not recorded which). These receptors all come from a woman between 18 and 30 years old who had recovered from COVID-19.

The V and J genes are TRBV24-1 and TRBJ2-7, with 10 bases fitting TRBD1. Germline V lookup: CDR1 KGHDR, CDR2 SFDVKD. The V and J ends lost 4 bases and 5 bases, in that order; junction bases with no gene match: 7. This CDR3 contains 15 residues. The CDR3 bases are TGTGCCACCAGTGAATCAGCCGGGACAGGGGACGAGCAGTACTTC. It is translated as CATSESAGTGDEQYF.

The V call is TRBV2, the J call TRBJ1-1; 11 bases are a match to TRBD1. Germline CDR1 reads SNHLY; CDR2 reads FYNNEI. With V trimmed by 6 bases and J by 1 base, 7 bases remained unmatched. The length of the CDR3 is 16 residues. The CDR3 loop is CASRMGTGGTNTEAFF. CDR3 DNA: TGTGCCAGCAGGATGGGGACAGGGGGAACGAACACTGAAGCTTTCTTT.

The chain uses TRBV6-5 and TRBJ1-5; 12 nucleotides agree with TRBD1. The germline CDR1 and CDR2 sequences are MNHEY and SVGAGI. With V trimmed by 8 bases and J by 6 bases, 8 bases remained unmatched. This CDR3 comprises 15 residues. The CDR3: CASAQGTGGGQPQHF. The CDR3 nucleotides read TGTGCCAGCGCCCAGGGGACAGGGGGCGGTCAGCCCCAGCATTTT.

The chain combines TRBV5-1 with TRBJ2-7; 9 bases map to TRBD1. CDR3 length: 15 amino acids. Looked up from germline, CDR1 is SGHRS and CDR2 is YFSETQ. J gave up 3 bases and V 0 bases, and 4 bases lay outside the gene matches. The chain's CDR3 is CASSLGPTGGYEQYF. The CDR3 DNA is TGCGCCAGCAGCTTGGGGCCGACAGGGGGCTACGAGCAGTACTTC. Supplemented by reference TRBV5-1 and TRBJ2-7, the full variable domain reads KAGVTQTPRYLIKTRGQQVTLSCSPISGHRSVSWYQQTPGQGLQFLFEYFSETQRNKGNFPGRFSGRQFSNSRSEMNVSTLELGDSALYLCASSLGPTGGYEQYFGPGTRLTVT.

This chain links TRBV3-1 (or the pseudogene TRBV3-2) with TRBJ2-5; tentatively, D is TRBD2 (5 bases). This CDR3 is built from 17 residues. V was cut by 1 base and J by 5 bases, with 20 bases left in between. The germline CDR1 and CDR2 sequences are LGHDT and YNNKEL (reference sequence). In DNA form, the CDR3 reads TGTGCCAGCAGCCAAGGGGTTTTCGAAGCGGTTGGGGAGACCCAGTACTTC. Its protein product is CASSQGVFEAVGETQYF.

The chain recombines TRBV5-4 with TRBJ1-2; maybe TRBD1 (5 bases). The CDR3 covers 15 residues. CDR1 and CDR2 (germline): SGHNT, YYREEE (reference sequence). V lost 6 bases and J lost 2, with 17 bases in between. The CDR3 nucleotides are TGTGCCAGCACCATACCGGGACGGGGGAACTATGGCTACACCTTC. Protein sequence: CASTIPGRGNYGYTF.

The CDR3 DNA sequence: TGTGCCAGTACCCCGACAGGGTCCGAGCAGTACTTC. This encodes CASTPTGSEQYF. The V call is TRBV19, the J call TRBJ2-7; 7 positions agree with TRBD1. Losses at the gene ends were 7 bases for V and 6 bases for J; bases not matched to a gene: 6. Germline V gives CDR1 LNHDA, CDR2 SQIVND (reference sequence). The CDR3 length is 12 residues.

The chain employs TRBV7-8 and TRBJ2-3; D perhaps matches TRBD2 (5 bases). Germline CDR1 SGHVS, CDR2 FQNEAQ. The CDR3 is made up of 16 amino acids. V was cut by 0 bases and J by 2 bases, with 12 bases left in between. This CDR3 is CASSLAMADYTDTQYF. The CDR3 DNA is TGTGCCAGCAGCTTAGCGATGGCAGACTACACAGATACGCAGTATTTT. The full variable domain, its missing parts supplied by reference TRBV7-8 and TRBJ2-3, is GAGVSQSPRYKVAKRGQDVALRCDPISGHVSLFWYQQALGQGPEFLTYFQNEAQLDKSGLPSDRFFAERPEGSVSTLKIQRTQQEDSAVYLCASSLAMADYTDTQYFGPGTRLTVL.

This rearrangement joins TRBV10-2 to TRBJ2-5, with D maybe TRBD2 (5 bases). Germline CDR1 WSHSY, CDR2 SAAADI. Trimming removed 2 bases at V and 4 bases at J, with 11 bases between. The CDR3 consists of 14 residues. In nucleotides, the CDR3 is TGCGCCAGCAGTGAGATCGGGATAGGAGAGACCCAGTACTTC. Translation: CASSEIGIGETQYF.

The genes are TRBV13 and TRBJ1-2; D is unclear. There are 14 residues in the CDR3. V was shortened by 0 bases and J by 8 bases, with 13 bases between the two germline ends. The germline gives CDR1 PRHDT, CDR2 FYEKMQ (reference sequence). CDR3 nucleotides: TGTGCCAGCAGCTTAGGCCAGGATCCGATAGGCTACACCTTC. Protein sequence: CASSLGQDPIGYTF.

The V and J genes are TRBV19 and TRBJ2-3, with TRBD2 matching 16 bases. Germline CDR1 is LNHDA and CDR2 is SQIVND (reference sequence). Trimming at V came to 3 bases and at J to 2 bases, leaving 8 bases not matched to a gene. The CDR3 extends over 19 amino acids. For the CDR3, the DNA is TGTGCCAGTAGTATGGGACTAGCGGGGGGGCATTTGAACACAGATACGCAGTATTTT. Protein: CASSMGLAGGHLNTDTQYF.

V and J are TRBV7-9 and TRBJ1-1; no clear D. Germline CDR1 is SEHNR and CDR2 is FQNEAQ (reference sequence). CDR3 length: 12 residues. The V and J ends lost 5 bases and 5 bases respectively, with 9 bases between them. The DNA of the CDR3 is TGTGCCAGCAGCCCCGGGGAGACTGAAGCTTTCTTT. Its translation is CASSPGETEAFF.

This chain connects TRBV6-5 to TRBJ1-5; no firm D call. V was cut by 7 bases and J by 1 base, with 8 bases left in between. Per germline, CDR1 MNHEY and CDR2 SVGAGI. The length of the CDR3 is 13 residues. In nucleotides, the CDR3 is TGTGCCAGCAATGCAGGAAGCAATCAGCCCCAGCATTTT. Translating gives CASNAGSNQPQHF.

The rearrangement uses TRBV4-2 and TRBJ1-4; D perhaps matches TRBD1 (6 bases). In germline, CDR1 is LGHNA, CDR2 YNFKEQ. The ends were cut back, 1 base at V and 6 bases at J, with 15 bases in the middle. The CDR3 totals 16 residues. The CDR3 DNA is TGTGCCAGCAGCCAAGGCTCCGGGGGGGGCGATGAAAAACTGTTTTTT. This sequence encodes CASSQGSGGGDEKLFF.

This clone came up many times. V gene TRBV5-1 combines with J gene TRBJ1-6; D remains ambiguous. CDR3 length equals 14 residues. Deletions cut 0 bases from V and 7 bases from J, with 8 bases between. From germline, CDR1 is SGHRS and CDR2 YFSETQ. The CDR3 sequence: CASSLGQVNSPLHF. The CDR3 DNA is TGCGCCAGCAGCTTGGGGCAGGTCAATTCACCCCTCCACTTT.

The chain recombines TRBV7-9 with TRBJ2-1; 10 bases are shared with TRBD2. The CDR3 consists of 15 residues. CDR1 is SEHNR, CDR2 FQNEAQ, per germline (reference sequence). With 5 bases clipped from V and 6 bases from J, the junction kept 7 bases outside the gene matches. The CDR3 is CASSSTSGASNEQFF. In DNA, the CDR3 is TGTGCCAGCAGCAGTACTAGCGGGGCTAGCAATGAGCAGTTCTTC.

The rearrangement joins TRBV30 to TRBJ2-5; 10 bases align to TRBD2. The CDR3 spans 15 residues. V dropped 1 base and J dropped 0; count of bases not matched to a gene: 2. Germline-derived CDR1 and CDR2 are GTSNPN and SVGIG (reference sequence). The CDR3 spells CAWSASGGYQETQYF. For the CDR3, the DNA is TGTGCCTGGAGTGCTAGCGGGGGTTACCAAGAGACCCAGTACTTC. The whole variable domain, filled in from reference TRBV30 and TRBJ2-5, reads SQTIHQWPATLVQPVGSPLSLECTVEGTSNPNLYWYRQAAGRGLQLLFYSVGIGQISSEVPQNLSASRPQDRQFILSSKKLLLSDSGFYLCAWSASGGYQETQYFGPGTRLLVL.

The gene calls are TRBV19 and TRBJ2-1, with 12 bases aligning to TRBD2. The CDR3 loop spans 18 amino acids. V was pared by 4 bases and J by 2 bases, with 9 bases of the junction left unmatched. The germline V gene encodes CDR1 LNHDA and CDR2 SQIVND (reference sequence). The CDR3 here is CASSTVGLAGYTYNEQFF. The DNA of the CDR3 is TGTGCCAGTAGTACAGTGGGACTAGCGGGTTACACCTACAATGAGCAGTTCTTC.

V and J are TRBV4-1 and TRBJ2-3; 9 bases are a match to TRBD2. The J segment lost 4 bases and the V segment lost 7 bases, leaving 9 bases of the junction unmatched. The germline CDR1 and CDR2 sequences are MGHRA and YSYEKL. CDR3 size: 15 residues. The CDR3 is CASKMGGGAPDTQYF. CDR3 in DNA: TGCGCCAGCAAAATGGGCGGGGGGGCCCCAGATACGCAGTATTTT.